What follows describes a single TCR beta chain. Its target is not known. The data were obtained in a study of cytomegalovirus exposure and HLA in healthy donors. General study results and limits: Prior analysis indicated that the majority of TCR beta V segments exhibited productivity approximately 90% or approximately 30% of the time. The authors listed approximately 160 TCR beta chains as cytomegalovirus-associated.

The PCR contained 60 Vbeta and 13 Jbeta primers. The method was immunoSEQ multiplex PCR; TCRdb's version includes in-frame clones alone and lacks a portion of them. The sample has approximately 96,000 clones. The CDR3 sequence is 15 residues long. Germline V gives CDR1 SGHTA, CDR2 FQGTGA. The V segment lost 4 bases and the J segment 0 bases; nucleotides outside the gene matches: 3. The specimen was PBMCs. The V and J genes are TRBV7-3 and TRBJ2-1; 7 bases fit TRBD2. The sequence was obtained from a girl aged 5-17 years in good health and CMV-seropositive. The CDR3 region has the DNA TGTGCCAGCAGCTGGGGAGGGAGCTCCTACAATGAGCAGTTCTTC. Its protein product is CASSWGGSSYNEQFF.